This TCR beta chain was recovered during a study of spatial heterogeneity in lung cancer. The ends lost 2 bases at V and 3 bases at J; junction bases unmatched: 9. Germline CDR1 reads LGHNA; CDR2 reads YSLEER. This CDR3 region has 17 residues. Unique molecular identifiers, one per molecule, were present on every TCR cDNA molecule. TCRdb re-called the 5' RACE reads through MiXCR, storing one row per CDR3 protein. In the table there are about 39,000 distinct CDR3 sequences, around 3.1% of which are singletons. The sample holds many counts of this clonotype. Time point defined: sample taken at primary tumor resection.

The V gene is TRBV4-3, the J gene TRBJ2-3; 9 bases are a match to TRBD2. This TCR derives from a male donor with early-stage non-small cell lung cancer. This specimen was normal lung tissue next to the tumor, taken at surgery. CDR3 in DNA: TGCGCCAGCAGCCAATACCCGGGGCTAGCGGGGACAGATACGCAGTATTTT. Encoded protein: CASSQYPGLAGTDTQYF.